Listed here is a single T cell receptor beta chain. The antigen is undetermined. This record comes from a study of T cell repertoires in cytomegalovirus infection. As for the study in general: Evidence of both CMV infection and a matching HLA type came from public TCR beta signatures.

V gave up 6 bases and J gave up 0 bases, with 10 bases separating them. This CDR3 region has 13 residues. Germline V CDR1 and CDR2: SGHRS, YFSETQ. TCRdb ran MiXCR on the reads and lists one entry per CDR3 protein. In the table there are approximately 500,000 distinct CDR3 sequences, around 10% of which are singletons. Study outcomes and limitations: CMV-specific TCR beta clonotypes restricted by HLA-C dominated the ex vivo response.

The origin of this receptor is a human donor in good health (CMV status not recorded). Some clones in this sample may be carry-over from other donors' samples. Sample: PBMCs. This chain connects TRBV5-1 to TRBJ2-7; D tentatively fits TRBD1 or TRBD2 (5 bases each). CDR3 loop: CASMGTVSYEQYF. The CDR3 DNA reads as TGCGCCAGCATGGGGACGGTCTCCTACGAGCAGTACTTC. Filled out from reference TRBV5-1 and TRBJ2-7, the complete variable domain reads KAGVTQTPRYLIKTRGQQVTLSCSPISGHRSVSWYQQTPGQGLQFLFEYFSETQRNKGNFPGRFSGRQFSNSRSEMNVSTLELGDSALYLCASMGTVSYEQYFGPGTRLTVT.